This T cell receptor (beta chain) emerged from a study of shared clonotypes between healthy human individuals. Trimming took off 10 bases at V and 1 base at J, with 20 bases between the two ends. The CDR3 length is 15 residues. The germline CDR1 and CDR2 sequences are MDHEN and SYDVKM. Profiling relied on immunoSEQ multiplex PCR, and the TCRdb table lists in-frame clones only, not all of them. The table includes over 2 million clones, 85% to 95% detected once. Partitioning of CD4+ cells yielded a CD45RA+ naive subset and a CD45RA-negative memory subset. The sequenced sample consisted of naive CD4+ T cells from PBMCs. The sample's subset: CD45RA+ positively selected. This clonotype originated in a man younger than 35 in good health. Some clones in this sample may be carry-over from other donors' samples. This rearrangement joins TRBV28 to TRBJ2-7; D may be TRBD1 (5 bases). The CDR3 spells CAIKRQKGPSYEQYF. The DNA of the CDR3 is TGTGCCATCAAACGACAAAAGGGGCCTTCCTACGAGCAGTACTTC.